One T cell receptor beta chain is described in this entry. Its antigen remains unidentified. TCRdb's copy holds only in-frame clones and misses some; the assay was immunoSEQ multiplex PCR. The table has 130,000 or so clones, roughly nine tenths seen once. This sample is part of a study of T cells in localized non-small cell lung cancer. Points from the study as a whole: Median around 56 top-100 tumor clones were shared with paired adjacent lung.

The V and J ends lost 7 bases and 5 bases, in that order; junction bases with no gene match: 13. The germline V gene has CDR1 LNHDA and CDR2 SQIVND (reference sequence). This CDR3 has 15 amino acids. This sequence joins TRBV19 and TRBJ1-1; TRBD1 agrees at 7 bases. The material was peripheral blood, obtained before any cancer treatment. This TCR derives from a female donor older than 55 with stage I lung adenocarcinoma. Written as DNA, the CDR3 is TGTGCCAGTACCAGACAGGGCTTAGGTGGAACTGAAGCTTTCTTT. Translation: CASTRQGLGGTEAFF.